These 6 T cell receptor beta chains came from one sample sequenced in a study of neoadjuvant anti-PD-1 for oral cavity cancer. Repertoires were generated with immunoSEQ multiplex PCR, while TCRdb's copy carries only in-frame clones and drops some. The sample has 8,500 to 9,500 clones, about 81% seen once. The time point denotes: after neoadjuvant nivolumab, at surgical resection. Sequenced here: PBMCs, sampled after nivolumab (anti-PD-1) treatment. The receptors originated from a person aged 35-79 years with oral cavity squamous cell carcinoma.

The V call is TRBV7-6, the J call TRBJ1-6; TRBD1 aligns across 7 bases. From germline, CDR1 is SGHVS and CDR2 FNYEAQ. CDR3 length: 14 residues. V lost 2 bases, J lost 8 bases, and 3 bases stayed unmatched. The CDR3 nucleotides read TGTGCCAGCAGCTTATCTCAGGGGGATTCACCCCTCCACTTT. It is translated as CASSLSQGDSPLHF.

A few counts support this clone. DNA for the CDR3: TGTGCCTGGAGTGCCTCGGGACAGGGGACTGAAGCTTTCTTT. Its protein product is CAWSASGQGTEAFF. The V and J genes are TRBV30 and TRBJ1-1; TRBD1 matches 10 bases. J lost 5 bases, V lost 1 base, and 4 bases had no gene match. CDR3 length equals 14 residues. Germline values: CDR1 GTSNPN, CDR2 SVGIG (reference sequence).

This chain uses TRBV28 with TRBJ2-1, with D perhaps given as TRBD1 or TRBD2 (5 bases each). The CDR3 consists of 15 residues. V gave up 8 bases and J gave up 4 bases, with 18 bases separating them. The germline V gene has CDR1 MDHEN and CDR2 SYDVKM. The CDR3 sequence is CASSLRGVGYNEQFF. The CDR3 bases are TGTGCCAGCTCCCTAAGGGGAGTAGGTTACAATGAGCAGTTCTTC.

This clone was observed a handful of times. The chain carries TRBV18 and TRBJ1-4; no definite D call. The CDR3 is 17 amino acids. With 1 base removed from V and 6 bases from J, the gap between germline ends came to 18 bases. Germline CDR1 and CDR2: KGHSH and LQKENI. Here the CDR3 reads CASSPLITHPGYEKLFF. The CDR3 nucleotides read TGTGCCAGCTCACCACTCATAACCCACCCCGGGTATGAAAAACTGTTTTTT.

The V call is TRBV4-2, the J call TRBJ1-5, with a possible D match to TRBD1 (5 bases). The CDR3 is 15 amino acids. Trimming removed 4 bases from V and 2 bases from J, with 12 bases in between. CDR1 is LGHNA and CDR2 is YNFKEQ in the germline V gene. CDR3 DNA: TGTGCCAGCAGCCCAATCCGGGACGGCAATCAGCCCCAGCATTTT. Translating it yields CASSPIRDGNQPQHF.

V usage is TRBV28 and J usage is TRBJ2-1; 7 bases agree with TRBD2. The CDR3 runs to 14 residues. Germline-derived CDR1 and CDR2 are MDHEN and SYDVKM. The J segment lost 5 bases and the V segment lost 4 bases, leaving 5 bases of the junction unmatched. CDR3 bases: TGTGCCAGCAGTTCCGGGCTAGCGGACAATGAGCAGTTCTTC. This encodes CASSSGLADNEQFF.